The present TCR beta chain was sequenced within a study of cytomegalovirus exposure and HLA in healthy donors. The PCR had 60 Vbeta and 13 Jbeta primers. Here immunoSEQ multiplex PCR was the method, and the copy in TCRdb shows in-frame clones only, minus some. The repertoire holds roughly 110,000 clones, with about 70% as singletons. Trimming took off 3 bases at V and 7 bases at J, with 12 bases between the two ends. There are 13 residues in the CDR3. Germline CDR1 is MDHEN and CDR2 is SYDVKM. This clone was counted a few times. As yet, its antigen is unknown. Study-level findings and limits: In presence/absence analyses, roughly uniform sequencing depth across donors was assumed. Most observed TCR sequences were rare, whereas some public TCRs were detected in many donors.

Material: PBMCs. The source is a female donor in good health and CMV-seronegative. The rearrangement joins TRBV28 to TRBJ1-1; no clear D. CDR3 nucleotide sequence: TGTGCCAGCAGTTTCATGGGGAGTGGTGAAGCTTTCTTT. Translated, it gives CASSFMGSGEAFF.